There are a few counts of the clone carrying this T cell receptor beta chain. The antigen remains unidentified. These data originate in a study of T cell repertoires in cytomegalovirus infection. The CDR3 sequence is 14 residues long. Germline lookup yields CDR1 SGHRS and CDR2 YFSETQ. V lost 5 bases, J lost 6 bases, and 7 bases stayed unmatched. TCRdb re-derived calls from the reads in MiXCR, one entry per CDR3 protein. This table has some 920,000 distinct CDR3 sequences, 30% to 40% appearing once. The sample was cultured CD8+ T cells from PBMCs, taken from culture after CMV antigen stimulation. The J gene is TRBJ1-2, the V gene TRBV5-1; 10 bases are a match to TRBD1. This TCR was recovered from a human donor in good health (CMV status not recorded). Some clones in this sample may be carry-over from other donors' samples. The CDR3 reads CASRTTGTGDGYTF. The CDR3 bases are TGCGCCAGCAGGACAACCGGGACAGGGGATGGCTACACCTTC.